This T cell receptor (beta chain) appears in the sequencing data of a study of blood T cell repertoires in COVID-19. Study details: The analysed material was cDNA or gDNA that came from T cells, B-cell-depleted T cells, or PBMCs.

This clone was observed a single time. V shed 1 base and J shed 9 bases, with 6 bases lying between them. Looked up from germline, CDR1 is KGHDR and CDR2 is SFDVKD. This CDR3 contains 12 residues. Only in-frame clones appear in the TCRdb table, and some are missing; sequencing was by immunoSEQ multiplex PCR. The repertoire has 300,000 or so clones, 90% of them found once; the top ten carry 3% to 4%. The chain joins TRBV24-1 to TRBJ2-1; D is unresolved. Sequencing was performed on peripheral blood. The receptor was derived from a woman between 40 and 50 years old with acute or convalescent COVID-19. The CDR3 spells CATSDFTGEQFF. The DNA of the CDR3 is TGTGCCACCAGTGATTTCACCGGTGAGCAGTTCTTC.